These 25 T cell receptor beta chains were sequenced from one sample in a study of radiation and T cells in renal cell carcinoma. Profiling relied on immunoSEQ multiplex PCR, and the TCRdb table lists in-frame clones only, not all of them. The sample carries tens of thousands of clones, 55% to 70% recorded once. The treatment here: treatment-naive control, cytoreductive nephrectomy. The specimen was tumor tissue, collected from a patient whose treatment was nephrectomy without radiotherapy. The receptors derive from a middle-aged man with renal cell carcinoma.

The chain links TRBV4-1 to TRBJ2-3, with 7 bases lining up with TRBD2. Unmatched junction bases numbered 15, after V lost 0 bases and J lost 9 bases. Germline values: CDR1 MGHRA, CDR2 YSYEKL. CDR3 size: 17 residues. The CDR3 protein is CASSQDGASGGAYTQYF. In DNA form, the CDR3 reads TGCGCCAGCAGCCAAGATGGGGCTAGCGGAGGAGCATACACGCAGTATTTT.

V gene TRBV7-8 combines with J gene TRBJ2-2, with TRBD1 matching 8 bases. The CDR3 is 13 residues long. Germline CDR1 and CDR2: SGHVS and FQNEAQ. Germline trimming cut 7 bases from V and 7 bases from J; bases unmatched to any gene: 5. CDR3 DNA: TGTGCCAGCAACAGACAGGGGATCGGGGAGCTGTTTTTT. It yields the protein CASNRQGIGELFF. Full variable domain (remainder filled in from reference TRBV7-8 and TRBJ2-2): GAGVSQSPRYKVAKRGQDVALRCDPISGHVSLFWYQQALGQGPEFLTYFQNEAQLDKSGLPSDRFFAERPEGSVSTLKIQRTQQEDSAVYLCASNRQGIGELFFGEGSRLTVL.

The chain employs TRBV28 and TRBJ1-2; the D gene is possibly TRBD1 (5 bases). Germline CDR1 is MDHEN and CDR2 is SYDVKM. Trimming cost V 5 bases and J 6 bases, with 16 bases left between them. The CDR3 sequence is 14 residues long. Written as DNA, the CDR3 is TGTGCCAGCAGTCTCCCATTGCGGGGGAATGGCTACACCTTC. It yields the protein CASSLPLRGNGYTF.

The chain employs TRBV2 and TRBJ2-6; 8 bases fit TRBD1. The V gene's germline CDR1 is SNHLY and CDR2 FYNNEI. The ends lost 9 bases at V and 4 bases at J; junction bases unmatched: 14. CDR3 length: 17 residues. CDR3 DNA: TGTGCCAGTAGCAGGTTCAGGGGGCCGGAAGGGGCCAACGTCCTGACTTTC. Translation: CASSRFRGPEGANVLTF.

This clone was seen many times. The chain uses TRBV15 and TRBJ1-2, with D perhaps TRBD1 (5 bases). CDR3 length: 14 amino acids. Germline CDR1 LNHNV, CDR2 YYDKDF (reference sequence). Trimming cost V 3 bases and J 4 bases, with 12 bases left between them. CDR3 coding DNA: TGTGCCACCAGCAGGGACAATCGGGGCTATGGCTACACCTTC. Translating it yields CATSRDNRGYGYTF.

This rearrangement joins TRBV28 to TRBJ2-1; the D is unclear. Germline CDR1 MDHEN, CDR2 SYDVKM. This CDR3 has 14 amino acids. The V gene lost 7 bases and the J gene lost 6 bases, with 16 bases spanning the gap. This CDR3 reads CASTGSGHPNEQFF. The CDR3, as DNA: TGTGCCAGCACCGGATCCGGTCACCCCAATGAGCAGTTCTTC.

The V gene is TRBV5-1, the J gene TRBJ2-2, with D uncertain. The CDR3 has 15 amino acids. Germline assignment: CDR1 SGHRS and CDR2 YFSETQ. Between the trimmed V and J ends, which lost 0 bases and 5 bases, there was a span of 11 bases. The CDR3 coding sequence is TGCGCCAGCAGCTTGGCCGAACTACCGACCGGGGAGCTGTTTTTT. Translating gives CASSLAELPTGELFF.

The V call is TRBV10-2, the J call TRBJ1-4; D not certain. Trimming removed 3 bases at V and 8 bases at J, with 16 bases between. CDR3 size: 15 residues. The germline V gene has CDR1 WSHSY and CDR2 SAAADI. DNA of the CDR3: TGCGCCAGCAGTGACCCCACGGCCGAAGGGGAAAAACTGTTTTTT. This sequence encodes CASSDPTAEGEKLFF.

V usage is TRBV29-1 and J usage is TRBJ2-2; D is unresolved. The CDR3 runs to 13 residues. V was clipped by 3 bases and J by 0 bases, with 5 bases between them. Germline V gene lookup returns CDR1 SQVTM and CDR2 ANQGSEA. In DNA, the CDR3 is TGCAGCGTTGACTGGACGAACACCGGGGAGCTGTTTTTT. It translates to CSVDWTNTGELFF.

This clone was found a few times. The chain employs TRBV5-4 and TRBJ1-2; 11 bases line up with TRBD1. The CDR3 loop spans 15 amino acids. Germline CDR1 reads SGHNT; CDR2 reads YYREEE (reference sequence). The V segment lost 0 bases and the J segment 4 bases; nucleotides outside the gene matches: 2. CDR3 bases: TGTGCCAGCAGCTTGGAAGGGACAGGGGGCTATGGCTACACCTTC. This gives the protein CASSLEGTGGYGYTF.

V gene TRBV29-1 combines with J gene TRBJ2-7; no clear D. V gave up 4 bases and J gave up 3 bases, with 13 bases separating them. Looked up from germline, CDR1 is SQVTM and CDR2 is ANQGSEA. The CDR3 covers 13 residues. The CDR3 reads CSVVQPPLYEQYF. In DNA, the CDR3 is TGCAGCGTTGTGCAGCCTCCACTCTACGAGCAGTACTTC.

Only a few counts were recorded for this clone. The rearrangement joins TRBV7-9 to TRBJ1-1; D gene uncertain. From germline, CDR1 is SEHNR and CDR2 FQNEAQ (reference sequence). The CDR3 extends over 14 amino acids. With 3 bases removed from V and 5 bases from J, the gap between germline ends came to 13 bases. The CDR3 DNA follows: TGTGCCAGCAGCTTGACCCGGGGAAGGACTGAAGCTTTCTTT. Translation: CASSLTRGRTEAFF. The full variable domain, completed using reference TRBV7-9 and TRBJ1-1, is DTGVSQNPRHKITKRGQNVTFRCDPISEHNRLYWYRQTLGQGPEFLTYFQNEAQLEKSRLLSDRFSAERPKGSFSTLEIQRTEQGDSAMYLCASSLTRGRTEAFFGQGTRLTVV.

This rearrangement joins TRBV14 to TRBJ2-1, with D possibly TRBD1 on 6 matching bases. V gave up 5 bases and J gave up 7 bases, with 21 bases separating them. Germline V gene data show CDR1 as SGHDN and CDR2 as FVKESK. The CDR3 sequence is 16 residues long. The CDR3 DNA is TGTGCCAGCAGCATAAATATTGGGGGCCGAAATAATGAGCAGTTCTTC. Encoded protein: CASSINIGGRNNEQFF.

This chain uses TRBV4-1 with TRBJ2-2; TRBD1 aligns across 10 bases. CDR1 is MGHRA, CDR2 YSYEKL, per germline. The V gene end was trimmed by 3 bases and the J gene end by 3 bases; junction bases not matched to a gene: 7. This CDR3 contains 17 residues. CDR3 loop: CASSQTGTGVDTGELFF. CDR3 coding DNA: TGCGCCAGCAGCCAGACCGGGACAGGGGTTGACACCGGGGAGCTGTTTTTT.

This clone was detected a few times. The chain recombines TRBV5-1 with TRBJ1-1; 7 bases align to TRBD1. The V segment lost 5 bases and the J segment 6 bases; nucleotides outside the gene matches: 10. Germline V gives CDR1 SGHRS, CDR2 YFSETQ. The CDR3 runs to 14 residues. The CDR3 sequence: CASSTDRVVSEAFF. The CDR3 DNA is TGCGCCAGCAGTACCGACAGGGTGGTCTCTGAAGCTTTCTTT.

The chain recombines TRBV27 with TRBJ2-3, with 10 bases matching TRBD1. CDR1 and CDR2 (germline): MNHEY, SMNVEV (reference sequence). V was clipped by 7 bases and J by 5 bases; unmatched bases: 6. The length of the CDR3 is 14 residues. CDR3 sequence reads: CASIPGQGKDTQYF. The CDR3 DNA is TGTGCCAGCATCCCGGGACAGGGGAAAGATACGCAGTATTTT.

This clone showed up just a few times. V gene TRBV18 combines with J gene TRBJ1-2, with D uncertain. The CDR3 loop spans 15 amino acids. V was trimmed by 6 bases and J by 0 bases, leaving 14 bases between them. CDR1 and CDR2 from the germline V gene are KGHSH and LQKENI. CDR3 nucleotides: TGTGCCAGCTCGGCACCTACAGCAGCTAACTATGGCTACACCTTC. Its protein product is CASSAPTAANYGYTF.

This chain joins TRBV6-4 and TRBJ2-1; D gene ambiguous. CDR3 length equals 11 residues. Trimming removed 7 bases at V and 7 bases at J, with 8 bases between. In germline, CDR1 is MRHNA, CDR2 SNTAGT. Written as DNA, the CDR3 is TGTGCCAGCAAGTTGGGGAATGAGCAGTTCTTC. This gives the protein CASKLGNEQFF.

The chain uses TRBV7-8 and TRBJ2-5; tentative D call: TRBD1 (6 bases). The length of the CDR3 is 13 residues. V was trimmed by 3 bases and J by 5 bases, leaving 10 bases between them. The V gene's germline CDR1 is SGHVS and CDR2 FQNEAQ. The CDR3 DNA reads as TGTGCCAGCAGCTTCGCAGGGGTGGAGACCCAGTACTTC. It is translated as CASSFAGVETQYF.

This chain links TRBV28 with TRBJ1-1; possible D gene TRBD1, 5 bases. The V and J ends lost 4 bases and 0 bases respectively, with 12 bases between them. Germline V gene sequence: CDR1 MDHEN, CDR2 SYDVKM. CDR3 size: 15 residues. The CDR3 DNA sequence: TGTGCCAGCAGTTCCTTGGGGACCTTGAACACTGAAGCTTTCTTT. Its translation: CASSSLGTLNTEAFF.

Notes on this clone: The same CDR3 also results from other DNA sequences found in this sample. CDR3 amino acids: CASSPGTAYGYTF. CDR3 DNA sequence: TGCGCCAGCAGCCCTGGGACAGCTTATGGCTACACCTTC. The V and J genes are TRBV5-1 and TRBJ1-2, with 7 bases matching TRBD1. Germline lookup yields CDR1 SGHRS and CDR2 YFSETQ. V was clipped by 4 bases and J by 5 bases; unmatched bases: 5. CDR3 length: 13 residues.

The V call is TRBV6-5, the J call TRBJ1-5, with no clear D. The CDR3 spans 12 residues. Deletions cut 6 bases from V and 7 bases from J, with 10 bases between. CDR1 is MNHEY, CDR2 SVGAGI, per germline. The CDR3 DNA is TGTGCCAGCAGCGCGGGGTGGCAGCCCCAGCATTTT. This encodes CASSAGWQPQHF.

The J gene is TRBJ1-1, the V gene TRBV9; 11 bases are a match to TRBD1. V dropped 2 bases and J dropped 1; count of bases not matched to a gene: 1. This CDR3 contains 15 residues. Germline values: CDR1 SGDLS, CDR2 YYNGEE. CDR3 sequence (DNA): TGTGCCAGCAGCGTTGGGACAGGGGGGAACACTGAAGCTTTCTTT. Translated: CASSVGTGGNTEAFF.

J is TRBJ2-1 and V is TRBV27; a weak D match, TRBD1 (6 bases). Deletions cut 6 bases from V and 2 bases from J, with 14 bases between. The V gene's germline CDR1 is MNHEY and CDR2 SMNVEV (reference sequence). This CDR3 is built from 15 residues. This CDR3 is CASSTGTNAYNEQFF. DNA of the CDR3: TGTGCCAGCAGCACCGGGACAAACGCCTACAATGAGCAGTTCTTC.

Only a few counts were recorded for this clone. The genes are TRBV6-5 and TRBJ1-1, with D uncertain. The CDR3 loop spans 13 amino acids. Germline V lookup: CDR1 MNHEY, CDR2 SVGAGI. V was pared by 5 bases and J by 3 bases, with 10 bases between. DNA for the CDR3: TGTGCCAGCAGTCCCTCCGACTACACTGAAGCTTTCTTT. This codes for CASSPSDYTEAFF.